Sequencing of this T cell receptor beta chain was carried out in a study of cytomegalovirus exposure and HLA in healthy donors. Looking at the study overall: HLA-typed donors were the source of approximately 88 million unique TCRs held in an early data release.

A remark on this clone: Its antigen is not known.

Notes on the study in general: Indistinguishable V segments such as TRBV6-2 and TRBV6-3 were excluded.

This CDR3 has 15 amino acids. The germline gives CDR1 SGHNT, CDR2 YYREEE (reference sequence). The trim removed 5 bases at V and 6 bases at J, leaving 9 bases unmatched. The PCR made use of 60 Vbeta and 13 Jbeta primers. Some clones are missing from TCRdb's copy, which holds only in-frame ones; the method was immunoSEQ multiplex PCR. Among about 94,000 clones listed, more than 60% were seen once. Specimen: PBMCs. The sequence was collected from a man in his thirties or forties in good health and CMV-seronegative. The chain uses TRBV5-4 and TRBJ1-4; 8 bases match TRBD1. CDR3 DNA sequence: TGTGCCAGCAGTTTCTATGACAGGGGAGATGAAAAACTGTTTTTT. It encodes CASSFYDRGDEKLFF.